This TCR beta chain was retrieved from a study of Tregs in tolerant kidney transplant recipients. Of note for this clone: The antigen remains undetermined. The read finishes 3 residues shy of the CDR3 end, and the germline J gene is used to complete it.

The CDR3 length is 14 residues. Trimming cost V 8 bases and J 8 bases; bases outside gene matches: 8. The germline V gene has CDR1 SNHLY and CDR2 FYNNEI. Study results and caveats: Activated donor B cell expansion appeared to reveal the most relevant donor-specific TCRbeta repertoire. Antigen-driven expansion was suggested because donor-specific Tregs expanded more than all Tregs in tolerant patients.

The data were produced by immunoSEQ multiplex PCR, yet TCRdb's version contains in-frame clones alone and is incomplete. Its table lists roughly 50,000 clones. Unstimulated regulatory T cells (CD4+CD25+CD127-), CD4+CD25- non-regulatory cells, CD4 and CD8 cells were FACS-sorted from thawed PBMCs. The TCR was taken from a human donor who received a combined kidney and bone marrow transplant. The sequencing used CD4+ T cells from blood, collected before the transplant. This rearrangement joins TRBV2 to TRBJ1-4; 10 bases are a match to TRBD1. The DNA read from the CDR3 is TGTGCCAGCGTCACCGGGACAGGGGAGGAAAAA. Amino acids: CASVTGTGEEK. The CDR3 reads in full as CASVTGTGEEKLFF.